The T cell receptor beta chain under discussion was sequenced for a study of T cells after yellow fever vaccination. Study findings and constraints: Faster peaking, at day 5 versus 15, marked a secondary response that was weaker.

Each CDR3 protein is one row after TCRdb ran MiXCR on the 5' RACE reads. The sample consists of 450,000 to 550,000 distinct CDR3 sequences, about a fifth of them appearing once. The V gene lost 0 bases and the J gene lost 3 bases, with 6 bases spanning the gap. The CDR3 loop spans 13 amino acids. This clonotype showed up just a few times. Antigen specificity is unknown. The specimen comprised PBMCs, sampled about 20 days after the first yellow fever vaccination. The V gene is TRBV12-3 or TRBV12-4, the J gene TRBJ2-7, with D uncertain. The receptor was isolated from a man between 18 and 29 years old who received the YFV17D yellow fever vaccine. The CDR3 bases are TGTGCCAGCAGTTTAGCGCTCGGCTACGAGCAGTACTTC. This translates into CASSLALGYEQYF.